This TCR beta chain emerged from a study of blood T cell repertoires in COVID-19. Across the study: Samples representing acute and convalescent COVID-19 were sourced from the United States, Italy and Spain.

Sequencing used immunoSEQ multiplex PCR; TCRdb keeps in-frame clones, though not all of them. Among 150,000 to 200,000 clones listed, 80% were seen once. Trimming removed 0 bases from V and 1 base from J, with 6 bases in between. Germline V gives CDR1 WNHNN, CDR2 SYGVQD (reference sequence). This CDR3 is built from 14 residues. This sequence originates from a man aged 40-49 years who had recovered from COVID-19. V is TRBV10-1 and J is TRBJ1-1; D is ambiguous. What was sequenced was PBMCs or T cells enriched from blood (not recorded which). CDR3 residues: CASSESGPNTEAFF. The CDR3 DNA reads as TGCGCCAGCAGTGAGTCGGGCCCGAACACTGAAGCTTTCTTT.